This T cell receptor beta chain was sequenced in a study of blood T cell repertoires in COVID-19. Across the whole study: Material from acute and convalescent COVID-19 was sourced from the United States, Italy and Spain. T cells, B-cell-depleted T cells, or PBMCs supplied cDNA or gDNA.

Original analysis: Nucleated cell number was recorded as an estimate derived from reference gene primer amplification. Generated by immunoSEQ multiplex PCR, the TCRdb table keeps only in-frame clones and is missing some. That table gives V, J and clone size, and the DNA gave D and trimming. Here the sample spans over 40,000 clones, roughly 86% being singletons. The clonotype was recovered from a human donor in a cohort sampled during active COVID-19. Sequencing used peripheral blood.

The CDR3 nucleotides read TGTGCCTGGAGTCTCCAGGGGAACACTGAAGCTTTCTTT. Translating gives CAWSLQGNTEAFF. V usage is TRBV30 and J usage is TRBJ1-1; a weak D match, TRBD1 (5 bases). CDR1 and CDR2 (germline): GTSNPN, SVGIG (reference sequence). The CDR3 extends over 13 amino acids. Trimming took 2 bases from V and 1 from J, leaving 8 bases between them.